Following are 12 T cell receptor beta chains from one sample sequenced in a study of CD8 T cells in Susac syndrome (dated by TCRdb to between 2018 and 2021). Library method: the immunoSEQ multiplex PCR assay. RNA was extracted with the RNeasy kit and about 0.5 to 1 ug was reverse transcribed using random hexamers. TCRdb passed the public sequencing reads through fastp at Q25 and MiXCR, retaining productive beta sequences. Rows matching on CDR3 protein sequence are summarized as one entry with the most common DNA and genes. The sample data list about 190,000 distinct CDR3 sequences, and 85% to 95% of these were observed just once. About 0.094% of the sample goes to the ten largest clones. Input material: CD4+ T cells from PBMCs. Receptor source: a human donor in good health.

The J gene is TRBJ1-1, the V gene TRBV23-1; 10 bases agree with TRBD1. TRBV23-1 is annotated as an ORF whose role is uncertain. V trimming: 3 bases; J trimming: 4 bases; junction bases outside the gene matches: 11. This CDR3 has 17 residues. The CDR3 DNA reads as TGCGCCAGCAGTCATTTTTTTCTCCGGGACAGGGGCACTGAAGCTTTCTTT. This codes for CASSHFFLRDRGTEAFF.

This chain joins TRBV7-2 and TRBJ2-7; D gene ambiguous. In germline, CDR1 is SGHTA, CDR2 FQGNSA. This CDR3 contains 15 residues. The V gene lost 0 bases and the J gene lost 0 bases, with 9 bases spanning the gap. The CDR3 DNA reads TGTGCCAGCAGCTTAGCACTCATCGGCTCCTACGAGCAGTACGTC. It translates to CASSLALIGSYEQYV.

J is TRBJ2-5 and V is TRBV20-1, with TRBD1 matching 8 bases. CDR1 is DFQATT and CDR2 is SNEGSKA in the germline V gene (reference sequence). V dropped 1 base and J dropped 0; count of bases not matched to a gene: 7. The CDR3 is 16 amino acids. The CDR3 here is CSARAGTGWYQETQYF. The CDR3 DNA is TGCAGTGCTAGAGCAGGGACAGGCTGGTACCAAGAGACCCAGTACTTC.

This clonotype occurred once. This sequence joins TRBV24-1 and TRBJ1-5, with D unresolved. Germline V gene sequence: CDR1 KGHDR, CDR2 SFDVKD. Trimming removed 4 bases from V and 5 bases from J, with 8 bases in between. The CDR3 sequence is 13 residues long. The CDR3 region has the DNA TGTGCCACCAGTGACTCCGGGTATCAGCCCCAGCATTTT. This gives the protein CATSDSGYQPQHF.

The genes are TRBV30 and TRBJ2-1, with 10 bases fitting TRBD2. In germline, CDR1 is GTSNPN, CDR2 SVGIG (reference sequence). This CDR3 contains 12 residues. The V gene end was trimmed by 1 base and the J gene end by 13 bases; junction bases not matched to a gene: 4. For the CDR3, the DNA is TGTGCCTGGAGTGCGAGCGGGAGGGGTCAGTTCTTC. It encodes CAWSASGRGQFF.

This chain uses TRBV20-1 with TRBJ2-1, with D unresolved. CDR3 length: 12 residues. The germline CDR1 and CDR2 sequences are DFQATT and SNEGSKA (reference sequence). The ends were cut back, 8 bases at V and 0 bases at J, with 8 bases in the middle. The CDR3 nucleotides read TGCAGTAGCGCGAGCTCCTACAATGAGCAGTTCTTC. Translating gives CSSASSYNEQFF.

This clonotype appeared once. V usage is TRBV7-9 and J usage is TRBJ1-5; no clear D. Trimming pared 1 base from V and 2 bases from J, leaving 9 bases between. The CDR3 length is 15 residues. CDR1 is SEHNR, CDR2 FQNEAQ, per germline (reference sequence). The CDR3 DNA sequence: TGTGCCAGCAGCTTAGGAGATGCGGGCAATCAGCCCCAGCATTTT. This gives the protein CASSLGDAGNQPQHF.

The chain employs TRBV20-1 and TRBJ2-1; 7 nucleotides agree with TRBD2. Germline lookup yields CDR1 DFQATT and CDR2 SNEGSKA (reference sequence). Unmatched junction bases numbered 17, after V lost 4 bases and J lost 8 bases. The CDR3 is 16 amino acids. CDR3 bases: TGCAGTGCTACCCGGGGGGTGGGAGTATGGGTACATGAGCAGTTCTTC. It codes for CSATRGVGVWVHEQFF.

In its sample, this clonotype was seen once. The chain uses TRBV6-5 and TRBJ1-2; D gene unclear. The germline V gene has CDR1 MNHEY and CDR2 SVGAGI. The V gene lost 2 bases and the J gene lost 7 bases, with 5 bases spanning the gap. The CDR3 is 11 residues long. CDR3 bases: TGTGCCAGCAGTTACGGGGTTGGCTACACCTTC. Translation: CASSYGVGYTF.

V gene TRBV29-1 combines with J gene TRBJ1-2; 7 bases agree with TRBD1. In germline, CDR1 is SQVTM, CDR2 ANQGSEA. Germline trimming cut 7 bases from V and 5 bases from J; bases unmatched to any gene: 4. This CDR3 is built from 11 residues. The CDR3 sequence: CSAETGYGYTF. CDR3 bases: TGCAGCGCCGAGACAGGGTATGGCTACACCTTC.

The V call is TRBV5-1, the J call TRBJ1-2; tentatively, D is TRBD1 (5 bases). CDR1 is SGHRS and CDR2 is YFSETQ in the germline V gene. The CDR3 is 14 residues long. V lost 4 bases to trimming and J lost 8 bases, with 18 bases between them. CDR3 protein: CASSPNPVGEGYTF. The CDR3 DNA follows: TGCGCCAGCAGCCCTAACCCTGTGGGGGAAGGCTACACCTTC.

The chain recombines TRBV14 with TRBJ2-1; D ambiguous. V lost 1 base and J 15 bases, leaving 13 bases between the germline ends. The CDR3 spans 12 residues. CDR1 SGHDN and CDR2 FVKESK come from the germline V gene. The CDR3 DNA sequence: TGTGCCAGCAGCCAAGCCCGAGTAATTCCGTTCTTC. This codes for CASSQARVIPFF.